The entry below gives a single TCR beta chain sequence along with its context. The antigen remains undetermined. This record belongs to a study of T cell responses to AZD1222 COVID-19 vaccine. Overall study findings and caveats: When two AZD1222 doses had been given, Spike-specific TCR breadth and depth rose.

The V gene's germline CDR1 is MDHEN and CDR2 SYDVKM. The CDR3 is 15 amino acids. Trimming pared 4 bases from V and 4 bases from J, leaving 16 bases between. The table came from immunoSEQ multiplex PCR; TCRdb's copy has only in-frame clones and leaves some out. This table has 160,000 or so clones, approximately 90% appearing once. The TCR was taken from an adult in good health. V usage is TRBV28 and J usage is TRBJ1-2; TRBD1 might be the D (5 bases). The sample here was peripheral blood, taken on day 0 of AZD1222 vaccination. Here the CDR3 DNA reads TGTGCCAGCAGTTCTGGGGGGGAATGGGGCTATGGCTACACCTTC. This gives the protein CASSSGGEWGYGYTF.